These 7 T cell receptor beta chains originate from one sample sequenced in a study of blood T cell repertoires in COVID-19. TCRdb's copy holds only in-frame clones and misses some; the assay was immunoSEQ multiplex PCR. The sample lists 75,000 to 85,000 clones, about 90% seen once, with under 55% in the top ten. The specimen was peripheral blood. Receptor source: a human donor in a cohort sampled during active COVID-19.

The chain links TRBV7-6 to TRBJ1-5; possibly TRBD1 for D (5 bases). This CDR3 comprises 15 residues. The germline V gene encodes CDR1 SGHVS and CDR2 FNYEAQ. V lost 0 bases, J lost 6 bases, and 12 bases lay in between. In nucleotides, the CDR3 is TGTGCCAGCAGCTTAGCACCCGGACACGCTCAGCCCCAGCATTTT. Encoded protein: CASSLAPGHAQPQHF.

The chain carries TRBV6-5 and TRBJ1-2; 7 nucleotides match TRBD1. Germline V gene data show CDR1 as MNHEY and CDR2 as SVGAGI. The CDR3 contains 15 residues. Unmatched junction bases numbered 3, after V lost 2 bases and J lost 0 bases. CDR3 protein: CASSYQGQPNYGYTF. In DNA form, the CDR3 reads TGTGCCAGCAGTTACCAGGGACAGCCTAACTATGGCTACACCTTC.

The chain joins TRBV7-6 to TRBJ2-7; 10 bases are shared with TRBD2. The V gene end was trimmed by 5 bases and the J gene end by 7 bases; junction bases not matched to a gene: 11. This CDR3 is built from 15 residues. CDR1 is SGHVS and CDR2 is FNYEAQ in the germline V gene. For the CDR3, the DNA is TGTGCCAGCAGCCCAAAGCGGGAGGGCCTGAAAGAGCAGTACTTC. This gives the protein CASSPKREGLKEQYF.

The gene calls are TRBV12-3 or TRBV12-4 and TRBJ2-7, with D possibly being TRBD1 (5 bases). The CDR3 is 12 amino acids. Trimming left V 3 bases short and J 3 bases short, with 6 bases between. CDR3 loop: CASSFDSYEQYF. The CDR3 DNA reads as TGTGCCAGCAGTTTTGACAGCTACGAGCAGTACTTC.

The J gene is TRBJ2-5, the V gene TRBV21-1; the table's D gene call, TRBD2, was not cross checked with the DNA. TRBV21-1 is given as a pseudogene. This CDR3 has 17 amino acids. CDR3 nucleotide sequence: TGTGCCAGCATTCAAAAAGGACTAGCGGGAGGAGAAGAGACCCAGTACTTC. The encoded protein is CASIQKGLAGGEETQYF.

The rearrangement uses TRBV5-1 and TRBJ1-6, with 7 positions matching TRBD1. Germline V lookup: CDR1 SGHRS, CDR2 YFSETQ. With V trimmed by 4 bases and J by 6 bases, 10 bases remained unmatched. This CDR3 comprises 16 residues. CDR3 in amino acids: CASSETHRGANSPLHF. DNA for the CDR3: TGCGCCAGCAGCGAAACTCACAGGGGAGCTAATTCACCCCTCCACTTT.

This rearrangement joins TRBV19 to TRBJ1-1; 7 positions agree with TRBD1. This CDR3 contains 13 residues. Losses at the gene ends were 7 bases for V and 3 bases for J; bases not matched to a gene: 5. Germline CDR1 LNHDA, CDR2 SQIVND (reference sequence). DNA of the CDR3: TGTGCCAGTACCATACAGGGGTACACTGAAGCTTTCTTT. Its protein is CASTIQGYTEAFF.